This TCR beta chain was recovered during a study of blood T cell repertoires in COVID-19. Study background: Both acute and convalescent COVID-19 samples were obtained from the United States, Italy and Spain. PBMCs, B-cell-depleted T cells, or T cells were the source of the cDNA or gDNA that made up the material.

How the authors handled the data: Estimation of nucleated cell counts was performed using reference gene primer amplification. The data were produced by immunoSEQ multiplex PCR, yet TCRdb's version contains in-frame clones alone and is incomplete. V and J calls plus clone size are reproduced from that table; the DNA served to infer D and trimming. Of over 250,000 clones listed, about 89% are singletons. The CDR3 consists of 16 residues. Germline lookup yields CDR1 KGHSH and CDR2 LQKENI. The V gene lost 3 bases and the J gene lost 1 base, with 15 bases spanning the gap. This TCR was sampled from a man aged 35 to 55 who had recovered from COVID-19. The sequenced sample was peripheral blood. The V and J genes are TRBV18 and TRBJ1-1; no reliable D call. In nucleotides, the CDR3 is TGTGCCAGCTCACCTCTACCCGAGGGAGGGAACACTGAAGCTTTCTTT. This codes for CASSPLPEGGNTEAFF.